A selection of T cell receptor beta chains follows, all from one sample in a study of cytomegalovirus exposure and HLA in healthy donors. Only in-frame clones appear in the TCRdb table, and some are missing; sequencing was by immunoSEQ multiplex PCR. Counted here are about 160,000 clones, more than 65% occurring once; the ten biggest clones make up approximately 1.3%. Material for sequencing was PBMCs. These receptor sequences come from a man aged 25 to 40 in good health and CMV-seronegative. Both conserved end residues are part of each CDR3. D genes are given only for firm matches. Some rows mark clone size as missing; the rest say once, few, many or name a class of expanded clone.

TRBV28,TRBJ2-7,NA,few,TGTGCCAGCAGTCCCCCCCACTACGAGCAGTACTTC,CASSPPHYEQYF
TRBV6-5,TRBJ1-4,NA,NA,TGTGCCAGCAGTTACTTACGGGGGGTTGGTGAAAAACTGTTTTTT,CASSYLRGVGEKLFF
TRBV5-1,TRBJ1-2,TRBD1,NA,TGCGCCAGCAGCGGGGGGGACAGGAGCTATGGCTACACCTTC,CASSGGDRSYGYTF
TRBV7-2,TRBJ2-3,TRBD2,NA,TGTGCCAGCAGCTTATTACTAGCGGGAGGCACAGATACGCAGTATTTT,CASSLLLAGGTDTQYF
TRBV2,TRBJ2-7,NA,NA,TGTGCCAGCACCTCAACTCAGACTAGAGATTACTTC,CASTSTQTRDYF
TRBV30,TRBJ1-5,NA,NA,TGTGCCTGGAGTGTATCCGGGAATCAGCCCCAGCATTTT,CAWSVSGNQPQHF
TRBV4-2,TRBJ2-5,TRBD2,NA,TGTGCCAGCAGCCTGGAGGTTAGCGGGGAAGAGACCCAGTACTTC,CASSLEVSGEETQYF
TRBV11-1,TRBJ2-6,NA,NA,TGTGCCAGCAGCGGCAGGGATACTGGGGCCAACGTCCTGACTTTC,CASSGRDTGANVLTF
TRBV30,TRBJ1-5,NA,NA,TGTGCCTGGGGGCAGGCCCCATATTGGCCCCAGCATTTT,CAWGQAPYWPQHF
TRBV10-1,TRBJ2-7,NA,NA,TGCGCCAGCAGTTCGGAACGGACAGTTTTCTACGAGCAGTACTTC,CASSSERTVFYEQYF
TRBV14,TRBJ1-2,NA,NA,TGTGCCAGCAGCCAAGATGGACACACCTATGGCTACACCTTC,CASSQDGHTYGYTF
TRBV30,TRBJ1-5,NA,once,TGTGACGGACATTGGGGATGTCAGCCCCAGCATTTT,CDGHWGCQPQHF
TRBV5-6,TRBJ1-4,NA,NA,TGTGCCAGCAGCTTGGTGGGACAACCTAATGAAAAACTGTTTTTT,CASSLVGQPNEKLFF
TRBV5-1,TRBJ2-1,NA,NA,TGCGCCAGCAGCTTGGAGGCTAAGCGGGAGTTCTTC,CASSLEAKREFF
TRBV7-9,TRBJ1-1,TRBD1,NA,TGTGCCAGCAGCTCCCGGGACAGGGTGGAAGCTTTCTTT,CASSSRDRVEAFF
TRBV5-6,TRBJ1-5,TRBD1,NA,TGTGCCAGCAGCTTGGGGCAGGGGGGTCAGCCCCAGCATTTT,CASSLGQGGQPQHF
TRBV5-4,TRBJ2-1,TRBD2,once,TGTGCCAGCACCTCGGCGGGAGGGCCCGATGAGCAGTTCTTC,CASTSAGGPDEQFF
TRBV13,TRBJ2-1,TRBD2,NA,TGTGCCAGCAGAGGTGGGGAGCGGGAGATTGATGAGCAGTTCTTC,CASRGGEREIDEQFF
TRBV5-1,TRBJ2-1,TRBD1,once,TGCGCCAGCAGCTTGGTGGGACAGGACAATGAGCAGTTCTTC,CASSLVGQDNEQFF
TRBV5-4,TRBJ2-3,TRBD2,NA,TGTGCCAGCAGCTTCCGGGGGGGAGGGGATACGCAGTATTTT,CASSFRGGGDTQYF
TRBV11-2,TRBJ1-6,NA,NA,TGTGCCAGCAGCTTATCAGTGAACTATAATTCACCCCTCCACTTT,CASSLSVNYNSPLHF
TRBV18,TRBJ1-2,NA,NA,TGTGCCAGCTCATCAGTCCTCTATGGCTACACCTTC,CASSSVLYGYTF
TRBV28,TRBJ1-2,NA,NA,TGTGCCAGCAGTTCGTACGGGGGTATTTATGGCTACACCTTC,CASSSYGGIYGYTF
TRBV6-6,TRBJ1-4,TRBD1,medium-sized,TGTGCCAGCAGTGCCACCGGGACAGGGGGCGCAAAACTGTTTTTT,CASSATGTGGAKLFF
TRBV5-6,TRBJ1-1,NA,NA,TGTGCCAGCAGCTTAGAAGTAGCGGTGAGCACTGAAGCTTTCTTT,CASSLEVAVSTEAFF
TRBV2,TRBJ1-5,NA,NA,TGTGCCAGCCGGGGTGACAATCAGCCCCAGCATTTT,CASRGDNQPQHF
TRBV19,TRBJ2-2,NA,NA,TGTGCCAGTAGTATTCAACAGAACACCGGGGAGCTGTTTTTT,CASSIQQNTGELFF
TRBV19,TRBJ2-3,TRBD2,NA,TGTGCCAGTAGTTCAGCGGGAACCCGCCCAGATACGCAGTATTTT,CASSSAGTRPDTQYF
TRBV30,TRBJ2-7,NA,NA,TGTGCCTGGAGTGGGGCGGGAAAAAGCTACGAGCAGTACTTC,CAWSGAGKSYEQYF
TRBV7-2,TRBJ2-1,TRBD2,NA,TGTGCCAGCAGCCCGGCGAGCGGGGGAAACAATGAGCAGTTCTTC,CASSPASGGNNEQFF
TRBV9,TRBJ2-2,TRBD2,NA,TGTGCCAGCAGCGTAGTTGCGGGGGGGCCGGGCACCGGGGAGCTGTTTTTT,CASSVVAGGPGTGELFF